One sample yielded the 28 T cell receptor beta chains listed below, sequenced in a study of blood T cell repertoires in COVID-19. The protocol was immunoSEQ multiplex PCR, while the TCRdb copy is restricted to in-frame clones and leaves out a portion. The sample lists about 150,000 clones, 75% to 90% seen once, with about 2.4% in the top ten. Input material: peripheral blood. The receptor set was obtained from a woman aged 65 to 85 with acute or convalescent COVID-19.

The J gene is TRBJ1-5, the V gene TRBV6-5; 7 nucleotides align to TRBD1. This CDR3 has 13 residues. The germline gives CDR1 MNHEY, CDR2 SVGAGI. Germline trimming cut 6 bases from V and 7 bases from J; bases unmatched to any gene: 6. CDR3 region: CASRQGVGQPQHF. The CDR3, as DNA: TGTGCCAGCAGGCAGGGGGTAGGACAGCCCCAGCATTTT.

The chain recombines TRBV4-1 with TRBJ1-4; D is undetermined. The germline gives CDR1 MGHRA, CDR2 YSYEKL. V was clipped by 6 bases and J by 8 bases, with 13 bases between them. The CDR3 sequence is 13 residues long. CDR3: CASSEGQREKLFF. For the CDR3, the DNA is TGCGCCAGCAGTGAGGGCCAGAGGGAAAAACTGTTTTTT.

The chain carries TRBV18 and TRBJ1-1; 8 positions match TRBD1. Germline V CDR1 and CDR2: KGHSH, LQKENI. Trimming took 4 bases from V and 5 from J; bases not matched to a gene: 6. The CDR3 covers 14 residues. Here the CDR3 reads CASSRGQGETEAFF. As DNA, the CDR3 is TGTGCCAGCTCACGCGGACAGGGAGAGACTGAAGCTTTCTTT. Full variable domain (rest looked up from reference TRBV18 and TRBJ1-1): NAGVMQNPRHLVRRRGQEARLRCSPMKGHSHVYWYRQLPEEGLKFMVYLQKENIIDESGMPKERFSAEFPKEGPSILRIQQVVRGDSAAYFCASSRGQGETEAFFGQGTRLTVV.

This chain links TRBV5-6 with TRBJ2-1; unclear D gene. Germline V gene data show CDR1 as SGHDT and CDR2 as YYEEEE. This CDR3 region has 14 residues. Trimming took off 3 bases at V and 2 bases at J, with 9 bases between the two ends. The chain's CDR3 is CASSSPRTYNEQFF. For the CDR3, the DNA is TGTGCCAGCAGCTCCCCCAGAACCTACAATGAGCAGTTCTTC.

This clone was seen just once. This chain uses TRBV6-5 with TRBJ2-7; 9 bases map to TRBD2. CDR1 and CDR2 (germline): MNHEY, SVGAGI. CDR3 length: 14 amino acids. The V segment lost 0 bases and the J segment 13 bases; nucleotides outside the gene matches: 10. CDR3 in amino acids: CASSYSPIAGALYF. CDR3 DNA: TGTGCCAGCAGTTACTCCCCTATAGCGGGGGCCCTCTACTTC.

The rearrangement links TRBV19 to TRBJ1-5; 7 bases fit TRBD1. The trim removed 3 bases at V and 1 base at J, leaving 12 bases unmatched. Per the germline V gene, CDR1 is LNHDA and CDR2 is SQIVND (reference sequence). This CDR3 region has 18 residues. The CDR3 here is CASSILSPTGASNQPQHF. CDR3 bases: TGTGCCAGTAGTATCCTTTCCCCTACAGGGGCGAGCAATCAGCCCCAGCATTTT.

This chain joins TRBV2 and TRBJ1-1; D is uncertain. The CDR3 is 14 residues long. Trimming took 8 bases from V and 6 from J, leaving 19 bases between them. The germline CDR1 and CDR2 sequences are SNHLY and FYNNEI. The CDR3 is CASVIEGGFAEAFF. CDR3 nucleotides: TGTGCCAGCGTAATAGAGGGAGGATTTGCTGAAGCTTTCTTT.

The CDR3, as DNA: TGTGCCAGCAGCCAAGATACAGGGATCTACAATGAGCAGTTCTTC. Translated: CASSQDTGIYNEQFF. The chain employs TRBV3-1 (or the pseudogene TRBV3-2) and TRBJ2-1, with D perhaps TRBD1 (6 bases). This CDR3 has 15 residues. In germline, CDR1 is LGHDT, CDR2 YNNKEL (reference sequence). V lost 0 bases and J 3 bases, leaving 9 bases between the germline ends.

The chain is built from TRBV18 and TRBJ1-1, with 9 bases matching TRBD1. This CDR3 spans 18 amino acids. From germline, CDR1 is KGHSH and CDR2 LQKENI. The ends lost 2 bases at V and 7 bases at J; junction bases unmatched: 17. The CDR3 DNA is TGTGCCAGCTCACCATCGTTGGAACTAGGACAGGGGCCTGGTGAAGCTTTCTTT. This codes for CASSPSLELGQGPGEAFF.

The chain links TRBV30 to TRBJ1-2, with 7 bases matching TRBD1. The CDR3 is 17 residues long. J gave up 9 bases and V 3 bases, and 22 bases lay outside the gene matches. Germline CDR1 and CDR2: GTSNPN and SVGIG (reference sequence). The DNA for the CDR3 is TGTGCCTGGAGGGCCGGGACAGTCCGCTCGAGACCATCTCGCTACACCTTC. Residues: CAWRAGTVRSRPSRYTF.

The V call is TRBV6-5, the J call TRBJ1-2; D may be TRBD1 (6 bases). Trimming removed 6 bases at V and 4 bases at J, with 18 bases between. The germline V gene has CDR1 MNHEY and CDR2 SVGAGI. The CDR3 runs to 15 residues. DNA for the CDR3: TGTGCCAGCAGGGGTTGGGCAGGGGAAAGCTATGGCTACACCTTC. This codes for CASRGWAGESYGYTF.

The rearrangement links TRBV7-2 to TRBJ1-2, with TRBD1 matching over 7 bases. The CDR3 extends over 14 amino acids. Per germline, CDR1 SGHTA and CDR2 FQGNSA. With V trimmed by 1 base and J by 4 bases, 3 bases remained unmatched. This CDR3 reads CASSLVGTVYGYTF. In DNA, the CDR3 is TGTGCCAGCAGCTTAGTTGGGACAGTCTATGGCTACACCTTC.

The gene calls are TRBV7-9 and TRBJ1-2; D gene unclear. There are 15 residues in the CDR3. V was cut by 3 bases and J by 3 bases, with 14 bases left in between. Per the germline V gene, CDR1 is SEHNR and CDR2 is FQNEAQ (reference sequence). CDR3 protein: CASSFDTSFDYGYTF. CDR3 DNA: TGTGCCAGCAGCTTTGACACTAGCTTTGACTATGGCTACACCTTC.

The V call is TRBV6-5, the J call TRBJ2-2; D is unclear. There are 14 residues in the CDR3. CDR1 is MNHEY, CDR2 SVGAGI, per germline. V was clipped by 10 bases and J by 1 base, with 13 bases between them. CDR3 amino acids: CATREPMNTGELFF. Written as DNA, the CDR3 is TGTGCCACTAGAGAGCCAATGAACACCGGGGAGCTGTTTTTT.

The count of this clone is one. CDR3: CASSVVEHYGYTF. The CDR3 DNA reads TGTGCCAGCAGTGTCGTCGAGCACTATGGCTACACCTTC. The rearrangement links TRBV2 to TRBJ1-2; D gene ambiguous. Per germline, CDR1 SNHLY and CDR2 FYNNEI. The CDR3 is made up of 13 amino acids. The V end was cut by 4 bases, the J end by 3 bases, with 9 bases between.

This clone was observed a handful of times. J is TRBJ1-4 and V is TRBV6-5; the D is unclear. Trimming took 2 bases from V and 5 from J, leaving 12 bases between them. Germline CDR1 reads MNHEY; CDR2 reads SVGAGI. The CDR3 totals 15 residues. The DNA for the CDR3 is TGTGCCAGCAGTTACGGTGCCAACTCAAATGAAAAACTGTTTTTT. This codes for CASSYGANSNEKLFF.

The rearrangement links TRBV7-2 to TRBJ2-1, with 12 bases lining up with TRBD2. Trimming cost V 6 bases and J 0 bases; bases outside gene matches: 9. Germline V CDR1 and CDR2: SGHTA, FQGNSA. The CDR3 totals 18 residues. The CDR3 DNA sequence: TGTGCCAGCAGTCCCTGGCTAGCGGGGGGGAGCTCCTACAATGAGCAGTTCTTC. Encoded protein: CASSPWLAGGSSYNEQFF.

The CDR3 DNA reads TGTGCCAGCTCACCACCCGGGACAGGGAGCTATGGCTACACCTTC. The encoded protein is CASSPPGTGSYGYTF. The chain is built from TRBV18 and TRBJ1-2, with 9 bases matching TRBD1. Germline V gene lookup returns CDR1 KGHSH and CDR2 LQKENI. The CDR3 spans 15 residues. Trimming removed 0 bases from V and 4 bases from J; junction bases left unmatched: 3.

V is TRBV7-3 and J is TRBJ1-1; perhaps TRBD1 as D (5 bases). Germline V gene lookup returns CDR1 SGHTA and CDR2 FQGTGA. The CDR3 loop spans 17 amino acids. Trimming removed 1 base from V and 6 bases from J, with 21 bases in between. CDR3 bases: TGTGCCAGCAGCTTAAGGGGCCCAGGCAGGAGGGCTTCTGAAGCTTTCTTT. Amino acids: CASSLRGPGRRASEAFF.

The chain links TRBV13 to TRBJ2-4; possibly TRBD1 for D (6 bases). With 5 bases removed from V and 3 bases from J, the gap between germline ends came to 14 bases. Germline-derived CDR1 and CDR2 are PRHDT and FYEKMQ (reference sequence). The length of the CDR3 is 15 residues. The CDR3 loop is CASSPRTAVKNIQYF. CDR3 DNA: TGTGCCAGCAGCCCCCGGACAGCGGTCAAAAACATTCAGTACTTC. Supplemented by reference TRBV13 and TRBJ2-4, the full variable domain reads AAGVIQSPRHLIKEKRETATLKCYPIPRHDTVYWYQQGPGQDPQFLISFYEKMQSDKGSIPDRFSAQQFSDYHSELNMSSLELGDSALYFCASSPRTAVKNIQYFGAGTRLSVL.

CDR3 loop: CASSIRQGAFF. Written as DNA, the CDR3 is TGTGCCAGTAGTATCCGGCAGGGGGCTTTCTTT. The chain recombines TRBV19 with TRBJ1-1; D might be TRBD1 (6 bases). Germline V gene data show CDR1 as LNHDA and CDR2 as SQIVND (reference sequence). Between the trimmed V and J ends, which lost 3 bases and 11 bases, there was a span of 10 bases. The length of the CDR3 is 11 residues. Together with reference TRBV19 and TRBJ1-1, the CDR3 gives the full variable domain: DGGITQSPKYLFRKEGQNVTLSCEQNLNHDAMYWYRQDPGQGLRLIYYSQIVNDFQKGDIAEGYSVSREKKESFPLTVTSAQKNPTAFYLCASSIRQGAFFGQGTRLTVV.

V gene TRBV4-2 combines with J gene TRBJ1-2, with 12 positions matching TRBD1. V was clipped by 2 bases and J by 7 bases; unmatched bases: 11. The CDR3 consists of 17 residues. Germline CDR1 and CDR2: LGHNA and YNFKEQ. CDR3 nucleotide sequence: TGTGCCAGCAGCCAATTTACCGGGACAGGGGGCCGTAGTGGCTACACCTTC. Residues: CASSQFTGTGGRSGYTF.

This chain joins TRBV9 and TRBJ1-6; TRBD1 matches 7 bases. The V gene end was trimmed by 3 bases and the J gene end by 7 bases; junction bases not matched to a gene: 7. The length of the CDR3 is 15 residues. From germline, CDR1 is SGDLS and CDR2 YYNGEE. The CDR3 sequence: CASSAQATGNSPLHF. The CDR3 DNA sequence: TGTGCCAGCAGCGCTCAAGCGACAGGGAATTCACCCCTCCACTTT.

The chain carries TRBV18 and TRBJ2-5; the match to TRBD2 covers 14 bases. The CDR3 covers 16 residues. Germline CDR1 KGHSH, CDR2 LQKENI. Trimming at V came to 3 bases and at J to 4 bases, leaving 4 bases not matched to a gene. The CDR3 loop reads CASSPQGLAGAETQYF. CDR3 nucleotides: TGTGCCAGCTCACCGCAGGGACTAGCGGGGGCAGAGACCCAGTACTTC.

This chain's CDR3 is CASSLGTEAFF. The CDR3 DNA reads TGTGCCAGTTCCCTAGGCACTGAAGCTTTCTTT. The V gene is TRBV25-1, the J gene TRBJ1-1; D ambiguous. The CDR3 extends over 11 amino acids. Trimming took 9 bases from V and 4 from J, leaving 9 bases between them. The germline V gene has CDR1 MGHDK and CDR2 SYGVNS.

The chain joins TRBV12-5 to TRBJ2-1; 13 bases are shared with TRBD2. CDR3 length: 19 residues. Per the germline V gene, CDR1 is LGHNT and CDR2 is FRNRAP. J was trimmed by 8 bases and V by 2 bases; bases with no gene match: 15. DNA for the CDR3: TGTGCTAGTGGTTTGCCCCACCTACTAGCGGGGGGGATGATGGATGAGCAGTTCTTC. This gives the protein CASGLPHLLAGGMMDEQFF. The complete variable domain, with remaining parts taken from reference TRBV12-5 and TRBJ2-1, reads DARVTQTPRHKVTEMGQEVTMRCQPILGHNTVFWYRQTMMQGLELLAYFRNRAPLDDSGMPKDRFSAEMPDATLATLKIQPSEPRDSAVYFCASGLPHLLAGGMMDEQFFGPGTRLTVL.

The chain couples TRBV3-1 (or the pseudogene TRBV3-2) to TRBJ2-2, with 9 bases identical to TRBD2. This CDR3 has 15 residues. The V gene end was trimmed by 4 bases and the J gene end by 1 base; junction bases not matched to a gene: 1. The V gene's germline CDR1 is LGHDT and CDR2 YNNKEL (reference sequence). The CDR3 bases are TGTGCCAGCAGCCTAGCGGGGGTGAACACCGGGGAGCTGTTTTTT. This translates into CASSLAGVNTGELFF.

This clone has only one observation. The J gene is TRBJ1-2, the V gene TRBV10-3; TRBD1 matches 12 bases. This CDR3 is built from 15 residues. After removal of 10 bases from V and 2 bases from J, the junction contained 8 bases not matched to a gene. Germline assignment: CDR1 ENHRY and CDR2 SYGVKD. The CDR3 reads CATAGTGGSNYGYTF. In nucleotides, the CDR3 is TGTGCCACTGCCGGGACAGGGGGCTCGAACTATGGCTACACCTTC.